This TCR beta chain was captured in a study of shared clonotypes between healthy human individuals. Germline V lookup: CDR1 SGHAT, CDR2 FQNNGV. V lost 1 base and J lost 4; bases outside the gene matches: 13. The CDR3 is 18 residues long. Only CD45RO-negative cells positively selected for CCR7 counted as naive CD8 cells, so terminally differentiated effector memory CD45RA+ cells were excluded. At deep level, the assay was performed. Repertoires were generated with immunoSEQ multiplex PCR, while TCRdb's copy carries only in-frame clones and drops some. This table holds some 1,900,000 clones, around 96% found once.

This sequence joins TRBV11-2 and TRBJ2-1; TRBD2 matches 7 bases. The source of this sequence is a man between 18 and 29 years old in good health. Sequenced: naive CD8+ T cells sorted from blood. DNA for the CDR3: TGTGCCAGCAGCTTAGTCTTGGGGTTCCGGGACTATTACAATGAGCAGTTCTTC. Translation: CASSLVLGFRDYYNEQFF.